The clone carrying this TCR beta chain is a singleton in its sample. These data are taken from a study of Ad26.COV2.S vaccination and SARS-CoV-2 variants. The assay was immunoSEQ multiplex PCR, and TCRdb's table has in-frame clones only and misses some. The sample lists just over 350,000 clones; roughly nine tenths were seen once. V lost 0 bases and J 7 bases, leaving 16 bases between the germline ends. Germline CDR1 and CDR2: MNHEY and SMNVEV (reference sequence). The CDR3 has 16 residues. The sequencing used peripheral blood, collected after recovery from COVID-19. The receptor comes from a human donor who had recovered from COVID-19. This sequence joins TRBV27 and TRBJ1-5; unclear D gene. CDR3 region: CASSLSFERGTQPQHF. The CDR3 nucleotides read TGTGCCAGCAGTTTATCGTTCGAACGTGGAACCCAGCCCCAGCATTTT.